The 5 T cell receptor beta chains below come from one sample, sequenced in a study of OX40 agonist ivuxolimab in advanced cancers. Some clones are missing from TCRdb's copy, which holds only in-frame ones; the method was immunoSEQ multiplex PCR. The top ten clones hold 58% of a sample with more than 20,000 clones, 80% to 95% of them seen once. This material consisted of CD4+ or CD8+ T cells sorted from blood, taken in a trial of the OX40 agonist ivuxolimab. The source is an adult with an advanced solid tumor such as melanoma, head and neck, liver or kidney cancer.

This clone came up a few times. The rearrangement uses TRBV7-9 and TRBJ2-5, with TRBD2 matching over 14 bases. Losses at the gene ends were 5 bases for V and 5 bases for J; bases not matched to a gene: 7. The CDR3 extends over 16 amino acids. CDR1 and CDR2 from the germline V gene are SEHNR and FQNEAQ (reference sequence). The DNA of the CDR3 is TGTGCCAGCAGCCCCTGGACTAGCGGGGGGCGGGAGACCCAGTACTTC. Amino acids: CASSPWTSGGRETQYF.

This sequence joins TRBV13 and TRBJ2-4; 7 bases are a match to TRBD1. The germline CDR1 and CDR2 sequences are PRHDT and FYEKMQ (reference sequence). The CDR3 is 16 residues long. The junction had 6 bases not matched to a gene; V was cut back by 2 bases and J by 2 bases. The CDR3, as DNA: TGTGCCAGCAGCTTAACAGGGGCCCCAACCAAAAACATTCAGTACTTC. As protein: CASSLTGAPTKNIQYF. The entire variable domain, with the rest obtained from reference TRBV13 and TRBJ2-4, is as follows: AAGVIQSPRHLIKEKRETATLKCYPIPRHDTVYWYQQGPGQDPQFLISFYEKMQSDKGSIPDRFSAQQFSDYHSELNMSSLELGDSALYFCASSLTGAPTKNIQYFGAGTRLSVL.

The gene calls are TRBV6-5 and TRBJ2-7; D assignment may be TRBD1 or TRBD2 (5 bases each). The CDR3 is 13 residues long. V was shortened by 8 bases and J by 1 base, with 12 bases between the two germline ends. Looked up from germline, CDR1 is MNHEY and CDR2 is SVGAGI. DNA for the CDR3: TGTGCCAGCTCAACTGGGGGTTCCTACGAGCAGTACTTC. This encodes CASSTGGSYEQYF.

The rearrangement links TRBV5-4 to TRBJ2-1; 7 nucleotides match TRBD1. The V gene end was trimmed by 3 bases and the J gene end by 8 bases; junction bases not matched to a gene: 8. The CDR3 extends over 14 amino acids. Germline-derived CDR1 and CDR2 are SGHNT and YYREEE (reference sequence). Here the CDR3 reads CASSSLTGIDEQFF. CDR3 nucleotides: TGTGCCAGCAGCTCCCTGACAGGGATCGATGAGCAGTTCTTC.

The sample holds one count of this clone. This chain connects TRBV13 to TRBJ2-1; TRBD2 matches at 9 bases. From germline, CDR1 is PRHDT and CDR2 FYEKMQ (reference sequence). The V segment lost 2 bases and the J segment 11 bases; nucleotides outside the gene matches: 10. The length of the CDR3 is 15 residues. In nucleotides, the CDR3 is TGTGCCAGCAGCTTAAGTGCTAGCGGGGAAAGGCAGCAGTTCTTC. It yields the protein CASSLSASGERQQFF.